The next 23 T cell receptor beta chains were all read from a single sample in a study of CD4 and CD8 cells across lung adenocarcinoma regions. Using its own MiXCR run on the PCR reads, TCRdb lists one record per CDR3 protein. The sample lists more than 6,000 distinct CDR3 sequences, roughly 50% occurring once. Sequencing was carried out using CD4+ T cells from the center of a lung tumor. All receptors come from a female donor with lung adenocarcinoma. The CD4 and CD8 labels of this study may be unreliable.

This clonotype was observed a handful of times. V is TRBV6-1 and J is TRBJ2-1; 12 nucleotides agree with TRBD2. V was clipped by 6 bases and J by 9 bases; unmatched bases: 12. This CDR3 has 16 amino acids. Germline V gene data show CDR1 as MNHNS and CDR2 as SASEGT. CDR3 sequence reads: CASSLAGLAGRVEQFF. For the CDR3, the DNA is TGTGCCAGCAGCCTCGCTGGACTAGCGGGACGTGTTGAGCAGTTCTTC.

This clonotype has a handful of counts. In nucleotides, the CDR3 is TGTGCCAGCATCCCCGTCCGCGTGGACGAGCAGTACGTC. Residues: CASIPVRVDEQYV. V and J are TRBV27 and TRBJ2-1, with no clear D. The J call may not be correct, given that the DNA end is closer to TRBJ2-7. The CDR3 extends over 13 amino acids. Germline CDR1 and CDR2: MNHEY and SMNVEV (reference sequence).

Within the sample, this clonotype is medium-sized. The V and J genes are TRBV27 and TRBJ2-3, with D perhaps being TRBD1 or TRBD2 (6 bases each). Trimming pared 5 bases from V and 2 bases from J, leaving 11 bases between. The CDR3 runs to 14 residues. Germline V gene lookup returns CDR1 MNHEY and CDR2 SMNVEV (reference sequence). The CDR3 nucleotides are TGTGCCAGCAGTAAGGGGGGTTTCACAGATACGCAGTATTTT. It codes for CASSKGGFTDTQYF.

This clonotype was detected once. Because it lacks the conserved phenylalanine or tryptophan at the end, this CDR3 is likely a read error. The chain combines TRBV6-4 with TRBJ2-1; no definite D call. Trimming cost V 4 bases and J 6 bases, with 10 bases left between them. Germline CDR1 reads MRHNA; CDR2 reads SNTAGT. The CDR3 is 13 residues long. CDR3 nucleotides: TGTGCCAGCAGTGCCCATGGGCGCAATGAGCAGTTCTTA. It codes for CASSAHGRNEQFL.

The chain has TRBV25-1 and TRBJ2-3, with D perhaps TRBD1 or TRBD2 (5 bases each). Germline loops: CDR1 MGHDK, CDR2 SYGVNS. The CDR3 length is 16 residues. With 3 bases removed from V and 6 bases from J, the gap between germline ends came to 19 bases. CDR3 sequence reads: CASSDMFGAHEDTQYF. The CDR3 region has the DNA TGTGCCAGCAGTGATATGTTCGGGGCCCACGAGGATACGCAGTATTTT.

The chain recombines TRBV6-5 with TRBJ2-2; D tentatively reads TRBD1 or TRBD2 (5 bases each). Germline CDR1 and CDR2: MNHEY and SVGAGI. Trimming took off 2 bases at V and 13 bases at J, with 23 bases between the two ends. CDR3 length: 16 amino acids. CDR3 protein: CASSYGSGESTGTLFF. CDR3 nucleotides: TGTGCCAGCAGTTACGGCTCGGGTGAAAGCACCGGGACGCTGTTTTTT.

This chain connects TRBV28 to TRBJ2-4, with 7 nucleotides matching TRBD2. The CDR3 length is 16 residues. Looked up from germline, CDR1 is MDHEN and CDR2 is SYDVKM. Trimming cost V 4 bases and J 8 bases; bases outside gene matches: 14. CDR3 DNA: TGTGCCAGCAGTTCACCGACGGGGGGAGTAGGAGACATTCAGTACTTC. Translated: CASSSPTGGVGDIQYF. The full variable domain, completed using reference TRBV28 and TRBJ2-4, is DVKVTQSSRYLVKRTGEKVFLECVQDMDHENMFWYRQDPGLGLRLIYFSYDVKMKEKGDIPEGYSVSREKKERFSLILESASTNQTSMYLCASSSPTGGVGDIQYFGAGTRLSVL.

Concerning this clonotype itself: The junction shows a germline mismatch at one end, possibly a read error. The rearrangement joins TRBV27 to TRBJ2-3; either TRBD1 or TRBD2 may fit D (5 bases each). In germline, CDR1 is MNHEY, CDR2 SMNVEV (reference sequence). This CDR3 has 16 amino acids. The CDR3 sequence is CASSARGAGGPDTQYF. CDR3 coding DNA: TGTGCCAGCAGTGCCCGAGGGGCGGGTGGCCCAGATACCCAGTATTTT.

This clonotype was counted ten times or more. The V and J genes are TRBV12-3 or TRBV12-4 and TRBJ1-2; D gene ambiguous. Trimming removed 10 bases from V and 4 bases from J, with 13 bases in between. The CDR3 extends over 12 amino acids. CDR3 loop: CAIETVIYGYTF. CDR3 in DNA: TGTGCCATCGAAACTGTTATCTATGGCTACACCTTC.

CDR3 region: CASSYDRAPYGYTF. CDR3 DNA: TGTGCCAGCAGTTACGACAGGGCTCCCTATGGCTACACCTTC. The chain is built from TRBV6-5 and TRBJ1-2; 7 nucleotides match TRBD1. CDR1 and CDR2 from the germline V gene are MNHEY and SVGAGI. After removal of 2 bases from V and 4 bases from J, the junction contained 4 bases not matched to a gene. The CDR3 has 14 amino acids.

This clonotype was found once. One end of the junction does not line up with germline, which may come from a read error. The chain recombines TRBV6-1 with TRBJ2-3; 11 bases are shared with TRBD2. CDR1 is MNHNS, CDR2 SASEGT, per germline. The CDR3 sequence is 16 residues long. The CDR3 region is CASSVSSGRRTDAQYF. The CDR3, as DNA: TGTGCCAGCAGTGTCTCTAGCGGGAGGCGTACAGATGCGCAGTACTTT.

Points on this clonotype: At one of its ends the junction is not consistent with the germline gene, which may arise from a read error. The rearrangement links TRBV27 to TRBJ2-5, with D tentatively TRBD1 or TRBD2 (6 bases each). Per the germline V gene, CDR1 is MNHEY and CDR2 is SMNVEV (reference sequence). This CDR3 spans 16 amino acids. The CDR3 nucleotides read TGTGCCAGCACGGGGCTCGGGGGCCGTGACCAAGAGACGCAGTATTTC. Encoded protein: CASTGLGGRDQETQYF.

This clonotype is judged medium-sized (0.01 to 0.1%). The V gene is TRBV6-4, the J gene TRBJ2-2; 9 bases map to TRBD2. Looked up from germline, CDR1 is MRHNA and CDR2 is SNTAGT. J was trimmed by 0 bases and V by 5 bases; bases with no gene match: 7. The CDR3 covers 17 residues. As DNA, the CDR3 is TGTGCCAGCAGTAGGTCCGCGGGAGGGACGAACACCGGGGAGCTGTTTTTT. It encodes CASSRSAGGTNTGELFF.

This clonotype was detected many times. The gene calls are TRBV27 and TRBJ2-1, with 7 nucleotides matching TRBD1. Germline assignment: CDR1 MNHEY and CDR2 SMNVEV (reference sequence). V was clipped by 6 bases and J by 9 bases; unmatched bases: 8. The CDR3 is 13 amino acids. CDR3 sequence: CASRWTGRPEQFF. The CDR3, as DNA: TGTGCCAGCAGGTGGACAGGCCGACCTGAGCAGTTCTTC.

The gene calls are TRBV10-3 and TRBJ2-3; TRBD2 aligns across 9 bases. The tail of the sequence fits TRBJ2-7 better, so the J call may be wrong. Germline V CDR1 and CDR2: ENHRY, SYGVKD. The CDR3 spans 15 residues. The CDR3 DNA is TGTGGCGCGGGGCGGGGGGGCCGTGACACAGATACGCAGTACTTC. As protein: CGAGRGGRDTDTQYF.

The chain combines TRBV6-5 with TRBJ2-1, with 7 bases lining up with TRBD2. This CDR3 is 16 amino acids long. After removal of 4 bases from V and 7 bases from J, the junction contained 13 bases not matched to a gene. Per the germline V gene, CDR1 is MNHEY and CDR2 is SVGAGI. The CDR3 reads CASSSERGGSRNEQFF. CDR3 sequence (DNA): TGTGCCAGCAGTTCCGAGCGGGGTGGTAGTAGAAATGAGCAGTTCTTC.

This clonotype was seen once. As DNA, the CDR3 is TGTGCCGGGACGAACGGGGGCGGTGACGAAGACATTCAGTACTTC. Its translation is CAGTNGGGDEDIQYF. The chain is built from TRBV27 and TRBJ2-4; the D gene could be TRBD1 or TRBD2 (6 bases each). This CDR3 is built from 15 residues. V lost 11 bases and J 8 bases, leaving 25 bases between the germline ends. Germline-derived CDR1 and CDR2 are MNHEY and SMNVEV (reference sequence).

As regards this clonotype: A junction end diverges from the germline sequence, so it may reflect a read error. The V call is TRBV6-1, the J call TRBJ2-3; D unclear. The CDR3 covers 15 residues. The V gene's germline CDR1 is MNHNS and CDR2 SASEGT. CDR3: CASSPYAVSTEAQFF. DNA of the CDR3: TGTGCCAGCAGCCCCTATGCTGTGAGCACAGAGGCGCAGTTTTTT.

In this sample, this clonotype turned up many times. V gene TRBV11-2 combines with J gene TRBJ2-5; the D gene is possibly TRBD1 (5 bases). CDR1 and CDR2 (germline): SGHAT, FQNNGV. Trimming stripped 5 bases from V and 7 bases from J, with 14 bases between. This CDR3 is built from 13 residues. CDR3 coding DNA: TGTGCCAGCAGCCCAAGGGGCGCTGGGACCCAGTACTTC. Its translation: CASSPRGAGTQYF.

Remarks on this clonotype: A clone one base away is much larger, so this may be a read error. In this CDR3 the conserved last residue, phenylalanine or tryptophan, is missing, so a read error is likely. The chain employs TRBV6-5 and TRBJ1-2; D might be TRBD1 (5 bases). The CDR3 is 19 amino acids. The V gene lost 0 bases and the J gene lost 10 bases, with 30 bases spanning the gap. Per germline, CDR1 MNHEY and CDR2 SVGAGI. The CDR3: CASSYSTSGNWGGPSFYTS. The CDR3 nucleotides are TGTGCCAGCAGTTACTCGACTTCGGGGAACTGGGGGGGACCGAGCTTCTACACCTCC.

This clonotype is labeled medium-sized. V and J are TRBV6-1 and TRBJ2-1; 8 nucleotides line up with TRBD2. The CDR3 runs to 18 residues. The J segment lost 2 bases and the V segment lost 1 base, leaving 10 bases of the junction unmatched. Germline CDR1 MNHNS, CDR2 SASEGT. The CDR3 nucleotides are TGTGCCAGCAGTGAAGTGGAAAGGGCGGGAGGCGCCTACAATGAGCAGTTCTTC. It encodes CASSEVERAGGAYNEQFF.

The V gene is TRBV7-8, the J gene TRBJ1-2; no clear D. The ends were cut back, 1 base at V and 3 bases at J, with 6 bases in the middle. Germline V CDR1 and CDR2: SGHVS, FQNEAQ. The CDR3 runs 13 residues. The CDR3 region is CASSLGRDYGYTF. CDR3 DNA sequence: TGTGCCAGCAGCTTAGGCAGAGACTATGGCTACACCTTC.

This chain links TRBV6-5 with TRBJ2-3; TRBD1 is a possible D gene (6 bases). The CDR3 totals 14 residues. Trimming left V 4 bases short and J 0 bases short, with 8 bases between. CDR1 and CDR2 from the germline V gene are MNHEY and SVGAGI. CDR3 DNA sequence: TGTGCCAGCAGTTCCGGACAGAGCACAGATACGCAGTATTTT. This codes for CASSSGQSTDTQYF.